The 9 T cell receptor beta chains below were found in one sample sequenced in a study of technical replicates of blood from a handful of donors. The table came from immunoSEQ multiplex PCR; TCRdb's copy has only in-frame clones and leaves some out. The sample consists of fewer than 15,000 clones, approximately 96% of them appearing once. Material: PBMCs. These receptors were taken from a human donor in good health.

The rearrangement joins TRBV10-3 to TRBJ1-4; 7 nucleotides align to TRBD1. The germline V gene encodes CDR1 ENHRY and CDR2 SYGVKD. Trimming at V came to 6 bases and at J to 7 bases, leaving 8 bases not matched to a gene. There are 14 residues in the CDR3. The CDR3 coding sequence is TGTGCCATCAGCCCCAGGGGGAATGGTGAAAAACTGTTTTTT. This sequence encodes CAISPRGNGEKLFF.

The V and J genes are TRBV30 and TRBJ2-1; 7 bases are a match to TRBD2. The CDR3 loop spans 15 amino acids. Germline V gene lookup returns CDR1 GTSNPN and CDR2 SVGIG (reference sequence). V lost 4 bases, J lost 9 bases, and 15 bases stayed unmatched. Here the CDR3 DNA reads TGTGCCTGGAATAGTGGGAGGGGTTTGGGTGGTGAGCAGTTCTTC. Encoded protein: CAWNSGRGLGGEQFF.

This rearrangement joins TRBV6-6 to TRBJ2-5, with 8 nucleotides matching TRBD2. Germline CDR1 is MNHNY and CDR2 is SVGAGI (reference sequence). The CDR3 is made up of 13 amino acids. J was trimmed by 2 bases and V by 10 bases; bases with no gene match: 6. CDR3 sequence reads: CATQGTSQETQYF. The CDR3 DNA follows: TGTGCCACTCAGGGGACTAGTCAAGAGACCCAGTACTTC.

This chain uses TRBV21-1 with TRBJ1-1; the table's D call of TRBD1 was not tested on the DNA. TRBV21-1 is recorded as a pseudogene. This CDR3 region has 16 residues. In nucleotides, the CDR3 is TGTGCCAGCAGCAAGGTAAAACAGAGCATGAACACTGAAGCTTTCTTT. This codes for CASSKVKQSMNTEAFF.

A single count supports this clone. The genes are TRBV7-3 and TRBJ2-2; 14 nucleotides align to TRBD2. CDR1 is SGHTA and CDR2 is FQGTGA in the germline V gene. J lost 4 bases, V lost 2 bases, and 3 bases had no gene match. The CDR3 sequence is 17 residues long. CDR3 DNA: TGTGCCAGCAGCTTATCGGGACTAGCGGGAGCCACCGGGGAGCTGTTTTTT. Translation gives CASSLSGLAGATGELFF.

V gene TRBV7-2 combines with J gene TRBJ2-1; 11 nucleotides agree with TRBD1. CDR1 and CDR2 (germline): SGHTA, FQGNSA. V lost 5 bases to trimming and J lost 3 bases; unmatched junction nucleotides: 3. The CDR3 length is 15 residues. The CDR3 bases are TGTGCCAGCAGCGGACAGGGGGCTTTCTACAATGAGCAGTTCTTC. Its protein product is CASSGQGAFYNEQFF.

V gene TRBV6-5 combines with J gene TRBJ2-1, with 7 bases fitting TRBD1. V shed 2 bases and J 10 bases; nucleotides not matched to a gene: 5. There are 13 residues in the CDR3. Looked up from germline, CDR1 is MNHEY and CDR2 is SVGAGI. Here the CDR3 DNA reads TGTGCCAGCAGTTACCAAACAGGGGTGGAGCAGTTCTTC. It specifies CASSYQTGVEQFF.

V gene TRBV6-1 combines with J gene TRBJ1-4; weak D call: TRBD1 (6 bases). V lost 3 bases and J lost 8, with 19 bases in between. The CDR3 is made up of 16 amino acids. Per the germline V gene, CDR1 is MNHNS and CDR2 is SASEGT. For the CDR3, the DNA is TGTGCCAGCAGTGACGACAGGTGGGGACTATCGGAAAAACTGTTTTTT. Protein: CASSDDRWGLSEKLFF.

This clone was recorded a few times. This chain uses TRBV19 with TRBJ2-7; 9 bases are shared with TRBD1. The V gene's germline CDR1 is LNHDA and CDR2 SQIVND (reference sequence). V shed 9 bases, J shed 2 bases, and the junction held 14 bases outside the gene matches. This CDR3 comprises 16 residues. CDR3 sequence reads: CASATFGQGNTYEQYF. The CDR3, as DNA: TGTGCCAGCGCAACATTTGGACAGGGGAATACCTACGAGCAGTACTTC.